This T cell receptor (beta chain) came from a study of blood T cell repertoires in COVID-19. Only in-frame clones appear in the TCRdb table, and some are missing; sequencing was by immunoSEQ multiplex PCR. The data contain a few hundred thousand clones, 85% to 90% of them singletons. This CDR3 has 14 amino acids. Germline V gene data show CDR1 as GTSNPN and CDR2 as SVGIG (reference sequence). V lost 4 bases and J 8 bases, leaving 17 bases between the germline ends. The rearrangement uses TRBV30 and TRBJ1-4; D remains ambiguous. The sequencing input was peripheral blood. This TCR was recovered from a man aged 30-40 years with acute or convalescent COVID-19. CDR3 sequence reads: CAWTRPPRREKLFF. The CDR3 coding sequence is TGTGCCTGGACCCGGCCACCTAGACGAGAAAAACTGTTTTTT.